The clone carrying this TCR beta chain has at least ten counts. These data come from a study of blood T cell repertoires in COVID-19. Study at large: COVID-19 samples, acute and convalescent, were from the United States, Italy and Spain. T cells, B-cell-depleted T cells, or PBMCs provided the cDNA or gDNA that served as material.

In the original analysis: Amplifying reference gene primers gave estimates of nucleated cell counts. The method was immunoSEQ multiplex PCR; TCRdb's version includes in-frame clones alone and lacks a portion of them. From that table come the V and J calls and clone size; the DNA was used to work out D and trimming. The sample lists under 250,000 clones, over 65% occurring once. Input material: peripheral blood. The receptor's source is a woman aged 70-85 years with active or convalescent COVID-19.

Here the CDR3 DNA reads TGTGCCAGTAGTATAGAGATCCGCGGAGGCTGGAACACTGAAGCTTTCTTT. It specifies CASSIEIRGGWNTEAFF. The rearrangement uses TRBV19 and TRBJ1-1, with D unclear. This CDR3 has 17 amino acids. From germline, CDR1 is LNHDA and CDR2 SQIVND (reference sequence). V was trimmed by 0 bases and J by 1 base, leaving 15 bases between them.